This TCR beta chain was retrieved from a study of blood T cell repertoires in COVID-19. In the study overall: COVID-19 samples from acute and convalescent phases originated in the United States, Italy and Spain. PBMCs, B-cell-depleted T cells, or T cells provided the cDNA or gDNA that made up the material.

V lost 2 bases and J lost 5, with 17 bases in between. The germline CDR1 and CDR2 sequences are SGHNT and YYREEE (reference sequence). The CDR3 totals 15 residues. Repertoires were generated with immunoSEQ multiplex PCR, while TCRdb's copy carries only in-frame clones and drops some. The table has more than 85,000 clones, 75% to 80% seen once. The V and J genes are TRBV5-4 and TRBJ2-7; perhaps TRBD1 as D (6 bases). This receptor was obtained from a woman aged 80 or over with active or convalescent COVID-19. Material for sequencing was peripheral blood. CDR3: CASSFGGGRADEQYF. The CDR3, as DNA: TGTGCCAGCAGCTTTGGTGGGGGCCGCGCCGACGAGCAGTACTTC.